These 8 T cell receptor beta chains were sequenced from one sample in a study of breast tumors, draining lymph nodes, adjacent tissues. TCRdb reprocessed the multiplex PCR reads via MiXCR and lists one record per CDR3 protein. The table lists roughly 14,000 distinct CDR3 sequences, 55% of them singletons. Sequenced material: tumor-adjacent breast tissue. These receptors all stem from a female donor with breast cancer. Some clones in this sample may be carry-over from other donors' samples.

This chain uses TRBV6-5 with TRBJ1-2; 9 bases map to TRBD1. V lost 9 bases to trimming and J lost 8 bases; unmatched junction nucleotides: 10. Per the germline V gene, CDR1 is MNHEY and CDR2 is SVGAGI. CDR3 length: 13 residues. The CDR3 coding sequence is TGTGCCAGTTCCCCTGGACAGGGGTGGGGCTACACCTTC. Translation: CASSPGQGWGYTF.

This clonotype was picked up many times. The genes are TRBV11-3 and TRBJ2-3; D is undetermined. The CDR3 is 17 amino acids. Germline V gene lookup returns CDR1 SGHNT and CDR2 YENEEA. V lost 1 base, J lost 1 base, and 15 bases lay in between. CDR3 DNA sequence: TGTGCCAGCAGCTTAGGTGGTTCAACTGATGGCACAGATACGCAGTATTTT. Translating gives CASSLGGSTDGTDTQYF.

The sample holds many counts of this clonotype. The chain links TRBV28 to TRBJ2-3; 9 positions match TRBD1. Unmatched junction bases numbered 1, after V lost 6 bases and J lost 0 bases. Germline assignment: CDR1 MDHEN and CDR2 SYDVKM. The CDR3 has 14 residues. CDR3 DNA sequence: TGTGCCAGCAGGGGGACAGGGAGCACAGATACGCAGTATTTT. The encoded protein is CASRGTGSTDTQYF.

This chain links TRBV20-1 with TRBJ1-2; 7 bases align to TRBD1. The trim removed 4 bases at V and 6 bases at J, leaving 2 bases unmatched. Germline CDR1 is DFQATT and CDR2 is SNEGSKA (reference sequence). This CDR3 is 11 amino acids long. The CDR3 spells CSAKDRDGYTF. The CDR3, as DNA: TGCAGTGCTAAAGACAGGGATGGCTACACCTTC.

The J gene is TRBJ1-6, the V gene TRBV19, with TRBD1 identical over 9 bases. The CDR3 runs to 17 residues. V lost 0 bases to trimming and J lost 10 bases; unmatched junction nucleotides: 10. From germline, CDR1 is LNHDA and CDR2 SQIVND (reference sequence). CDR3 sequence: CASSIDRPGQGRSPLHF. CDR3 in DNA: TGTGCCAGTAGTATAGATCGACCAGGACAGGGGAGATCACCCCTCCACTTT.

This CDR3 reads CASRGQGYEQYF. The CDR3 DNA is TGTGCCAGCAGAGGTCAGGGCTACGAGCAGTACTTC. The chain uses TRBV5-4 and TRBJ2-7; D might be TRBD1 (5 bases). The CDR3 is 12 residues long. Trimming cost V 5 bases and J 3 bases, with 9 bases left between them. Germline CDR1 reads SGHNT; CDR2 reads YYREEE (reference sequence).

To note about this clonotype: The junction shows a germline mismatch at one end, possibly a read error. This chain joins TRBV9 and TRBJ1-6; D perhaps matches TRBD1 (5 bases). CDR3 size: 14 residues. Germline-derived CDR1 and CDR2 are SGDLS and YYNGEE. CDR3 residues: CASSTGGVDSPLHF. The DNA of the CDR3 is TGTGCCAGCAGCACCGGGGGAGTAGATTCGCCCCTCCACTTT.

In regard to this clonotype: The junction and the germline gene differ at one end; a read error may be behind it. V and J are TRBV19 and TRBJ1-2, with D perhaps matching TRBD1 (5 bases). Germline V gene lookup returns CDR1 LNHDA and CDR2 SQIVND (reference sequence). This CDR3 region has 13 residues. CDR3 in DNA: TGTGCCAGTAGTCACAGGTGGAACTATGGCTGCACCTTC. Translating it yields CASSHRWNYGCTF.